This T cell receptor beta chain is drawn from a study of tumor-infiltrating lymphocytes in primary liver carcinoma. Findings and limits, study-wide: Lesser overlap characterized tumor-adjacent and tumor-blood pairs relative to tumor region pairs. Unsorted bulk sampling ruled out any CD4+ versus CD8+ repertoire comparison.

Germline assignment: CDR1 SGHRS and CDR2 YFSETQ. The CDR3 is made up of 12 amino acids. Details on this clonotype: Its matching antigen is unknown. This may be a read error, as it is one base from a much larger clone.

A constant-region primer served to make TCR beta cDNA from about 530 ng total RNA. ARM-PCR, slightly modified, supplied the TCR beta libraries through three nested multiplex PCR rounds. TRBV1-TRBV30 forward primers and a C-beta reverse primer were used in the first two PCR rounds, which each ran for around 11 cycles. TCRdb re-derived calls from the multiplex PCR reads in MiXCR, one entry per CDR3 protein. In the table there are 300,000 to 400,000 distinct CDR3 sequences, roughly two thirds of which are singletons. Alongside blood RNA obtained from unsorted whole blood, germline DNA was also extracted.

Sequencing used peripheral blood. V and J are TRBV5-1 and TRBJ2-7; D gene ambiguous. The sequence was collected from a man aged 40-49 years with primary liver carcinoma and hepatitis B virus infection. The CDR3 loop is CTSSLRPYEQYF. CDR3 nucleotides: TGCACCAGCAGCTTGCGCCCCTACGAGCAGTACTTC.